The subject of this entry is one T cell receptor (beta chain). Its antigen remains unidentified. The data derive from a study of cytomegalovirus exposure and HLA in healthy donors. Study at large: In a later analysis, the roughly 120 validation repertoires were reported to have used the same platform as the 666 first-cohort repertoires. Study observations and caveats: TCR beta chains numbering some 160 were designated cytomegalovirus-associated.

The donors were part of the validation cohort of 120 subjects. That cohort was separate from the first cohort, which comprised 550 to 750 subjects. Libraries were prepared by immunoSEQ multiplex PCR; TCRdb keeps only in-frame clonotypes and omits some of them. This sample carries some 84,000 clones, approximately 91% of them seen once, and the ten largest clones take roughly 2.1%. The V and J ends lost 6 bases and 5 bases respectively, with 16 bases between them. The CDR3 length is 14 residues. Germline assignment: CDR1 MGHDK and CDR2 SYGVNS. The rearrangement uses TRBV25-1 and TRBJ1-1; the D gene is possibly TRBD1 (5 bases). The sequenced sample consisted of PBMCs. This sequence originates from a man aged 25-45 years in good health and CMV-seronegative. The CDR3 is CASSTRGEFTEAFF. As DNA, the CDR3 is TGTGCCAGCAGCACTCGGGGGGAGTTTACTGAAGCTTTCTTT. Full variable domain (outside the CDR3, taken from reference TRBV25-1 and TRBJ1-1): EADIYQTPRYLVIGTGKKITLECSQTMGHDKMYWYQQDPGMELHLIHYSYGVNSTEKGDLSSESTVSRIRTEHFPLTLESARPSHTSQYLCASSTRGEFTEAFFGQGTRLTVV.